These T cell receptor beta chains were read from a single sample in a study of shared clonotypes between healthy human individuals. Sequencing was performed with immunoSEQ multiplex PCR; in TCRdb, only in-frame clones are kept and a portion is missing. The sample carries about 2.1 million clones, about 94% recorded once. The specimen sequenced was naive CD8+ T cells from PBMCs. The receptors were gathered from a man between 18 and 35 years old in good health. Some clones in this sample may be carry-over from other donors' samples. CDR3s include the opening cysteine and the closing phenylalanine or tryptophan. Each record gives: clone size, J gene, D gene, V gene, CDR3 protein, CDR3 DNA. The D gene is left open where the match is weak. Not every row has a clone size; where given, it reads once, few, many or a size class.

size: NA; J: TRBJ2-7; D: NA; V: TRBV4-1; CDR3: CASSQEASREQYF; DNA: TGCGCCAGCAGCCAAGAAGCCTCGCGGGAGCAGTACTTC
size: NA; J: TRBJ1-1; D: NA; V: TRBV9; CDR3: CASSVEWQTMNTEAFF; DNA: TGTGCCAGCAGCGTAGAATGGCAGACCATGAACACTGAAGCTTTCTTT
size: NA; J: TRBJ2-7; D: TRBD1; V: TRBV7-2; CDR3: CASSLDSLGQTYEQYF; DNA: TGTGCCAGCAGCTTAGATAGTTTGGGACAGACCTACGAGCAGTACTTC
size: NA; J: TRBJ1-2; D: NA; V: TRBV6-5; CDR3: CASTNYGYTF; DNA: TGTGCCAGCACTAACTATGGCTACACCTTC
size: NA; J: TRBJ2-5; D: TRBD2; V: TRBV7-8; CDR3: CASSFPTSPGLASGTQYF; DNA: TGTGCCAGCAGCTTTCCGACTTCACCGGGACTAGCATCAGGGACCCAGTACTTC
size: NA; J: TRBJ2-7; D: NA; V: TRBV6-1; CDR3: CASSESGTIRPYEQYF; DNA: TGTGCCAGCAGTGAATCCGGGACCATAAGACCCTACGAGCAGTACTTC
size: NA; J: TRBJ1-1; D: NA; V: TRBV6-1; CDR3: CASSERGAGTEAFF; DNA: TGTGCCAGCAGTGAACGGGGGGCAGGAACTGAAGCTTTCTTT
size: NA; J: TRBJ1-1; D: NA; V: TRBV5-6; CDR3: CASSLRGARGWKTEAFF; DNA: TGTGCCAGCAGCTTGCGGGGGGCAAGGGGGTGGAAGACTGAAGCTTTCTTT
size: NA; J: TRBJ1-2; D: NA; V: TRBV9; CDR3: CASRGKLRLNYGYTF; DNA: TGTGCCAGCAGGGGAAAGCTGAGACTTAACTATGGCTACACCTTC
size: NA; J: TRBJ2-7; D: NA; V: TRBV9; CDR3: CASSPGASYEQYF; DNA: TGTGCCAGCAGCCCCGGGGCGTCCTACGAGCAGTACTTC
size: once; J: TRBJ2-1; D: NA; V: TRBV27; CDR3: CASSLGALYNEQFF; DNA: TGTGCCAGCAGCCTGGGTGCGCTCTACAATGAGCAGTTCTTC
size: NA; J: TRBJ2-3; D: TRBD2; V: TRBV18; CDR3: CASSPLGLVAGTDTQYF; DNA: TGTGCCAGCTCACCCTTAGGACTAGTAGCGGGCACAGATACGCAGTATTTT
size: NA; J: TRBJ2-1; D: TRBD2; V: TRBV27; CDR3: CASSSGRGYNEQFF; DNA: TGTGCCAGCAGTTCTGGGAGGGGTTACAATGAGCAGTTCTTC
size: NA; J: TRBJ1-1; D: TRBD1; V: TRBV5-1; CDR3: CASSLERTGGTEAFF; DNA: TGCGCCAGCAGCTTGGAGCGGACAGGGGGGACTGAAGCTTTCTTT
size: NA; J: TRBJ1-2; D: TRBD1; V: TRBV7-9; CDR3: CASSFGQGFGYTF; DNA: TGTGCCAGCAGCTTCGGACAGGGATTTGGCTACACCTTC
size: NA; J: TRBJ2-7; D: TRBD2; V: TRBV10-1; CDR3: CASSEFARESYEQYF; DNA: TGCGCCAGCAGTGAGTTCGCGCGGGAGAGCTACGAGCAGTACTTC
size: NA; J: TRBJ1-5; D: NA; V: TRBV19; CDR3: CASSPTVRRESNQPQHF; DNA: TGTGCCAGTAGCCCGACAGTTAGGAGGGAAAGCAATCAGCCCCAGCATTTT
size: NA; J: TRBJ2-2; D: TRBD1; V: TRBV6-1; CDR3: CASSVTGTVMAGELFF; DNA: TGTGCCAGCAGTGTCACCGGGACAGTTATGGCCGGGGAGCTGTTTTTT
size: once; J: TRBJ2-1; D: NA; V: TRBV5-1; CDR3: CASREAGVGNEQFF; DNA: TGCGCCAGCAGGGAGGCTGGGGTGGGGAATGAGCAGTTCTTC
size: NA; J: TRBJ2-1; D: NA; V: TRBV13; CDR3: CASSLVAHYNEQFF; DNA: TGTGCCAGCAGCTTGGTAGCTCACTACAATGAGCAGTTCTTC
size: NA; J: TRBJ2-1; D: NA; V: TRBV29-1; CDR3: CSVEGGLSGNEQFF; DNA: TGCAGCGTTGAAGGGGGTCTATCGGGCAATGAGCAGTTCTTC
size: NA; J: TRBJ2-2; D: TRBD2; V: TRBV9; CDR3: CASSHPKREGPNTGELFF; DNA: TGTGCCAGCAGCCACCCCAAGCGGGAGGGCCCCAACACCGGGGAGCTGTTTTTT
size: NA; J: TRBJ2-7; D: NA; V: TRBV28; CDR3: CASSMDNSYEQYF; DNA: TGTGCCAGCAGTATGGACAACTCCTACGAGCAGTACTTC
size: NA; J: TRBJ2-7; D: TRBD2; V: TRBV27; CDR3: CASSLASGSSRREQYF; DNA: TGTGCCAGCAGTTTAGCTAGCGGGAGCTCGCGGCGGGAGCAGTACTTC
size: NA; J: TRBJ2-3; D: NA; V: TRBV5-8; CDR3: CASSNRLGSTDTQYF; DNA: TGTGCCAGCAGTAACCGACTGGGTAGCACAGATACGCAGTATTTT
size: NA; J: TRBJ2-5; D: TRBD2; V: TRBV16; CDR3: CASSQDGRAGETQYF; DNA: TGTGCCAGCAGCCAGGATGGGAGGGCCGGGGAGACCCAGTACTTC
size: NA; J: TRBJ1-2; D: NA; V: TRBV9; CDR3: CASSAGTVPYGYTF; DNA: TGTGCCAGCAGCGCGGGGACTGTTCCCTATGGCTACACCTTC
size: NA; J: TRBJ1-5; D: NA; V: TRBV13; CDR3: CASSFSQEGQPQHF; DNA: TGTGCCAGCAGCTTCTCCCAGGAGGGTCAGCCCCAGCATTTT
size: once; J: TRBJ2-7; D: TRBD1; V: TRBV19; CDR3: CASSPGQGSSYEQYF; DNA: TGTGCCAGTAGTCCCGGACAGGGGAGCTCCTACGAGCAGTACTTC
size: NA; J: TRBJ2-1; D: TRBD2; V: TRBV29-1; CDR3: CSVLAGGLSEQFF; DNA: TGCAGCGTCCTGGCGGGGGGACTTTCTGAGCAGTTCTTC
size: NA; J: TRBJ2-7; D: NA; V: TRBV9; CDR3: CASSEGQASSYEQYF; DNA: TGTGCCAGCAGTGAGGGGCAGGCAAGCTCCTACGAGCAGTACTTC
size: once; J: TRBJ1-2; D: NA; V: TRBV27; CDR3: CASSFRPPGANYGYTF; DNA: TGTGCCAGCAGTTTTAGGCCCCCCGGGGCTAACTATGGCTACACCTTC
size: NA; J: TRBJ2-1; D: NA; V: TRBV7-9; CDR3: CASSLQANEQFF; DNA: TGTGCCAGCAGCTTACAGGCGAATGAGCAGTTCTTC
size: NA; J: TRBJ1-1; D: TRBD1; V: TRBV4-3; CDR3: CASSRDRGHEAFF; DNA: TGCGCCAGCAGCCGGGACAGGGGACATGAAGCTTTCTTT
size: NA; J: TRBJ2-1; D: NA; V: TRBV4-2; CDR3: CASSHDAYNEQFF; DNA: TGTGCCAGCAGCCACGACGCCTACAATGAGCAGTTCTTC
size: NA; J: TRBJ1-2; D: NA; V: TRBV2; CDR3: CASSLSPEGSFYGYTF; DNA: TGTGCCAGCAGCCTCTCCCCTGAGGGCAGCTTCTATGGCTACACCTTC
size: NA; J: TRBJ2-7; D: NA; V: TRBV11-3; CDR3: CASSARTGAHSYEQYF; DNA: TGTGCCAGCAGCGCACGGACCGGGGCCCACTCCTACGAGCAGTACTTC
size: NA; J: TRBJ1-1; D: NA; V: TRBV7-3; CDR3: CASSLERKRNTEAFF; DNA: TGTGCCAGCAGCTTAGAACGGAAAAGGAACACTGAAGCTTTCTTT
size: NA; J: TRBJ1-3; D: NA; V: TRBV2; CDR3: CASFSRTAPSSGNTIYF; DNA: TGTGCCAGCTTCTCAAGGACAGCCCCGAGCTCTGGAAACACCATATATTTT